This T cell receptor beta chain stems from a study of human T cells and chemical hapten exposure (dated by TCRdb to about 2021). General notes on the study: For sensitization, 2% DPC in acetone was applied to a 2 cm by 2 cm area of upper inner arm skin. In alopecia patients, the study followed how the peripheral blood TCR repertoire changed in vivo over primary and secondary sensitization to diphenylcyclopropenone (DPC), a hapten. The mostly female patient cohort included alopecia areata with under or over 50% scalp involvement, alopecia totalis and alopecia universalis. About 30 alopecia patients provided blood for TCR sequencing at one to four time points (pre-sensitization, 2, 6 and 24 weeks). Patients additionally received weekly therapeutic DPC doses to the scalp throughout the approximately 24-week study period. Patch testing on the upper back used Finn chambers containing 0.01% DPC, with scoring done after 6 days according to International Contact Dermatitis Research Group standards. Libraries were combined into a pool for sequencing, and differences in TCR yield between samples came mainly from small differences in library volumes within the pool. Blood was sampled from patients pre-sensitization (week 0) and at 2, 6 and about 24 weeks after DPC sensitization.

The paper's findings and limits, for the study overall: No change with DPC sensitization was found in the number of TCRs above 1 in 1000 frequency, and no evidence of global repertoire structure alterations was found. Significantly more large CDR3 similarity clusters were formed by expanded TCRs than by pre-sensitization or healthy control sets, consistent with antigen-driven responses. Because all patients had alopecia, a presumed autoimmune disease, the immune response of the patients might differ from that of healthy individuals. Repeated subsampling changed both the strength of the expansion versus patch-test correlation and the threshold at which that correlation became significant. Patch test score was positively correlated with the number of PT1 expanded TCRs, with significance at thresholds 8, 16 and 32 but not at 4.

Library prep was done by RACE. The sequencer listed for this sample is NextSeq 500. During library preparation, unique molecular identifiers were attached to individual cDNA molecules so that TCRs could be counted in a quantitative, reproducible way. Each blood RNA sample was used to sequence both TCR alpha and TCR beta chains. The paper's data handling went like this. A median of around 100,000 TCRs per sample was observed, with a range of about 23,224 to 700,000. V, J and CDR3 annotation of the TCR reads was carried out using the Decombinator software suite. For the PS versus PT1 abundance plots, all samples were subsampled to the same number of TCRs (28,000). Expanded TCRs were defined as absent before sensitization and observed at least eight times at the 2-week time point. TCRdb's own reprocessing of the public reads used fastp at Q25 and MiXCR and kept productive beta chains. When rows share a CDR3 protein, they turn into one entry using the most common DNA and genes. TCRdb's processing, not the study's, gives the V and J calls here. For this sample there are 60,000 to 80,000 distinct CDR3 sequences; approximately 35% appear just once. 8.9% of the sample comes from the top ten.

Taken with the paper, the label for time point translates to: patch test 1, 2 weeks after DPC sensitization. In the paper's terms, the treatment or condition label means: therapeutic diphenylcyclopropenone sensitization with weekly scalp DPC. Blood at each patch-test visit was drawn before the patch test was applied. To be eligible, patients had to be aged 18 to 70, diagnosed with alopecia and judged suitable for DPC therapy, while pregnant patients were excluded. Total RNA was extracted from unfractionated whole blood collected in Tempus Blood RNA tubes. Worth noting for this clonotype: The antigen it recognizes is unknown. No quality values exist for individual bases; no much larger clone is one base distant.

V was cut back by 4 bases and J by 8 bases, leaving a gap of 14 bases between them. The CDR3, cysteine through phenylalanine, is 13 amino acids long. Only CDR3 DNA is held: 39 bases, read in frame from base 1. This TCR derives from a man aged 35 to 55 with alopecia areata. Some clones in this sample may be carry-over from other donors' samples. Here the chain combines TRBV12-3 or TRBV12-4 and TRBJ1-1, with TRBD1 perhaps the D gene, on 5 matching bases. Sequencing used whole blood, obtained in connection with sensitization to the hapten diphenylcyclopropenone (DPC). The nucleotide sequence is TGTGCCAGCAGTTGGGACCCCCGACGGGAAGCTTTCTTT. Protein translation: CASSWDPRREAFF.